One and the same sample provided the 25 T cell receptor beta chains below, sequenced in a study of T cell responses to AZD1222 COVID-19 vaccine. Profiling relied on immunoSEQ multiplex PCR, and the TCRdb table lists in-frame clones only, not all of them. This sample yields roughly 260,000 clones, of which over 90% are seen a single time; around 0.6% belongs to the top ten. The specimen comprised peripheral blood, sampled on day 0 of AZD1222 vaccination. The receptors here all came from an adult in good health.

The V and J genes are TRBV18 and TRBJ2-5; possibly TRBD1 or TRBD2 for D (5 bases each). Trimming removed 2 bases at V and 0 bases at J, with 7 bases between. CDR1 KGHSH and CDR2 LQKENI come from the germline V gene. The CDR3 contains 14 residues. This CDR3 reads CASSPGTDQETQYF. The CDR3 region has the DNA TGTGCCAGCTCACCAGGGACGGACCAAGAGACCCAGTACTTC.

This clone has just one count. The rearrangement links TRBV28 to TRBJ2-7; weak D call: TRBD1 (6 bases). Trimming took off 11 bases at V and 5 bases at J, with 16 bases between the two ends. Germline V lookup: CDR1 MDHEN, CDR2 SYDVKM. The CDR3 has 12 amino acids. This CDR3 is CASFEGEDEQYF. The CDR3 DNA reads as TGTGCCTCCTTTGAGGGGGAAGACGAGCAGTACTTC.

This clone has a single count. Written as DNA, the CDR3 is TGTGCCAGCAGCTCGACGGGGGGATACGAGCAGTACTTC. Translation gives CASSSTGGYEQYF. The V gene is TRBV7-9, the J gene TRBJ2-7, with 7 bases aligning to TRBD2. The length of the CDR3 is 13 residues. In germline, CDR1 is SEHNR, CDR2 FQNEAQ (reference sequence). The V and J ends lost 4 bases and 4 bases, in that order; junction bases with no gene match: 4.

This sequence joins TRBV4-3 and TRBJ1-6; D gene ambiguous. This CDR3 is 17 amino acids long. The germline gives CDR1 LGHNA, CDR2 YSLEER. V lost 0 bases and J 7 bases, leaving 16 bases between the germline ends. In DNA form, the CDR3 reads TGCGCCAGCAGCCAAGACCTCCCCCCGAGGTGGAATTCACCCCTCCACTTT. Protein product: CASSQDLPPRWNSPLHF.

The CDR3 bases are TGTGCCAGCAGCTTCCCGGGACAGCCCTATGGCTACACCTTC. Protein sequence: CASSFPGQPYGYTF. V gene TRBV5-4 combines with J gene TRBJ1-2; 7 bases map to TRBD1. V dropped 2 bases and J dropped 4; count of bases not matched to a gene: 5. Germline V gene lookup returns CDR1 SGHNT and CDR2 YYREEE (reference sequence). The CDR3 is 14 amino acids.

This chain joins TRBV21-1 and TRBJ1-6; TRBD1, as called in the table, went unchecked against the DNA. TRBV21-1 is classified as a pseudogene. This CDR3 has 16 residues. The CDR3 DNA follows: TGTGCCAGCAGCAAAGAGGCAGGGCCAAATAATTCACCCCTCCACTTT. Translating it yields CASSKEAGPNNSPLHF.

This clone appeared once. The rearrangement links TRBV7-8 to TRBJ2-2; 10 bases agree with TRBD1. The CDR3 totals 16 residues. The germline V gene encodes CDR1 SGHVS and CDR2 FQNEAQ. With 5 bases clipped from V and 4 bases from J, the junction kept 7 bases outside the gene matches. In DNA, the CDR3 is TGTGCCAGCAGCCCCTGGGACAGGGGAGGCACCGGGGAGCTGTTTTTT. This encodes CASSPWDRGGTGELFF.

This chain's CDR3 is CASSFGARSGNTIYF. DNA for the CDR3: TGTGCCAGCAGCTTTGGGGCTCGCTCTGGAAACACCATATATTTT. The chain uses TRBV7-2 and TRBJ1-3; D may be TRBD1 (5 bases). The CDR3 is 15 amino acids. V lost 3 bases and J 0 bases, leaving 9 bases between the germline ends. Germline V lookup: CDR1 SGHTA, CDR2 FQGNSA.

The rearrangement links TRBV28 to TRBJ1-6; 7 bases map to TRBD1. CDR1 and CDR2 (germline): MDHEN, SYDVKM. CDR3 length: 14 amino acids. V lost 5 bases to trimming and J lost 4 bases; unmatched junction nucleotides: 2. This chain's CDR3 is CASSQQGYNSPLHF. In DNA form, the CDR3 reads TGTGCCAGCAGTCAACAGGGGTATAATTCACCCCTCCACTTT.

The J gene is TRBJ1-2, the V gene TRBV28; 7 nucleotides line up with TRBD1. The CDR3 totals 14 residues. In germline, CDR1 is MDHEN, CDR2 SYDVKM. The V segment lost 4 bases and the J segment 2 bases; nucleotides outside the gene matches: 4. As DNA, the CDR3 is TGTGCCAGCAGTTCCAACAGGGGAAACTATGGCTACACCTTC. Translating gives CASSSNRGNYGYTF.

The chain uses TRBV29-1 and TRBJ2-7; 10 bases are a match to TRBD1. V was pared by 0 bases and J by 5 bases, with 4 bases of the junction left unmatched. This CDR3 region has 14 residues. Germline V gene data show CDR1 as SQVTM and CDR2 as ANQGSEA. CDR3 sequence (DNA): TGCAGCGTTGAAGATCGGGACAGGGGTCACGAGCAGTACTTC. The encoded protein is CSVEDRDRGHEQYF.

J is TRBJ2-5 and V is TRBV4-3; D perhaps matches TRBD1 (6 bases). The CDR3 contains 17 residues. Germline loops: CDR1 LGHNA, CDR2 YSLEER. The V end lost 5 bases, the J end lost 1 base, and 20 bases lay between the germline ends. In DNA form, the CDR3 reads TGCGCCAGCAGCTTACAGGGTTGGCCCTTGGCCCAAGAGACCCAGTACTTC. This codes for CASSLQGWPLAQETQYF.

The chain employs TRBV4-1 and TRBJ1-6; D unclear. The CDR3 loop spans 16 amino acids. Germline CDR1 and CDR2: MGHRA and YSYEKL. V was trimmed by 3 bases and J by 2 bases, leaving 11 bases between them. CDR3 loop: CASSQTRGTYNSPLHF. The CDR3 coding sequence is TGCGCCAGCAGCCAGACTAGAGGGACCTATAATTCACCCCTCCACTTT.

The chain carries TRBV5-4 and TRBJ1-1, with 8 nucleotides matching TRBD1. The V gene's germline CDR1 is SGHNT and CDR2 YYREEE (reference sequence). The CDR3 has 14 amino acids. The V and J ends lost 6 bases and 5 bases, in that order; junction bases with no gene match: 9. The CDR3 sequence is CASNPTGGRTEAFF. CDR3 in DNA: TGTGCCAGCAACCCTACAGGGGGGAGAACTGAAGCTTTCTTT.

The rearrangement links TRBV5-8 to TRBJ2-1; TRBD1 matches 8 bases. Per the germline V gene, CDR1 is SGHTS and CDR2 is YDEGEE. Germline trimming cut 6 bases from V and 4 bases from J; bases unmatched to any gene: 15. The CDR3 has 17 residues. CDR3 loop: CASTYQGARGEYNEQFF. Here the CDR3 DNA reads TGTGCCAGCACTTACCAGGGGGCTCGCGGTGAATACAATGAGCAGTTCTTC. Combining the CDR3 with reference TRBV5-8 and TRBJ2-1 gives the whole variable domain EAGVTQSPTHLIKTRGQQATLRCSPISGHTSVYWYQQALGLGLQFLLWYDEGEERNRGNFPPRFSGRQFPNYSSELNVNALELEDSALYLCASTYQGARGEYNEQFFGPGTRLTVL.

This chain uses TRBV28 with TRBJ1-1, with no clear D. There are 14 residues in the CDR3. Germline loops: CDR1 MDHEN, CDR2 SYDVKM. V shed 4 bases and J shed 6 bases, with 15 bases lying between them. For the CDR3, the DNA is TGTGCCAGCAGTTGGGGTATTGGAAACGCTGAAGCTTTCTTT. Protein sequence: CASSWGIGNAEAFF.

The chain couples TRBV19 to TRBJ1-1, with 12 bases lining up with TRBD1. The length of the CDR3 is 14 residues. Germline lookup yields CDR1 LNHDA and CDR2 SQIVND (reference sequence). Unmatched junction bases numbered 9, after V lost 5 bases and J lost 11 bases. CDR3: CASSSGQGAVYAFF. CDR3 nucleotide sequence: TGTGCCAGTAGTTCGGGACAGGGGGCAGTATACGCTTTCTTT.

The chain joins TRBV7-3 to TRBJ2-2; 9 bases are shared with TRBD2. CDR1 SGHTA and CDR2 FQGTGA come from the germline V gene. Germline trimming cut 1 base from V and 4 bases from J; bases unmatched to any gene: 7. The CDR3 consists of 17 residues. This CDR3 is CASSLMGLAGFTGELFF. The DNA of the CDR3 is TGTGCCAGCAGCTTAATGGGGCTAGCGGGATTCACCGGGGAGCTGTTTTTT.

The rearrangement joins TRBV10-3 to TRBJ2-3, with TRBD2 matching over 8 bases. This CDR3 spans 18 amino acids. Germline V gene lookup returns CDR1 ENHRY and CDR2 SYGVKD. The V gene end was trimmed by 8 bases and the J gene end by 3 bases; junction bases not matched to a gene: 19. The CDR3 sequence: CAIGLGSGSKGGTDTQYF. The CDR3 DNA reads as TGTGCCATCGGTCTGGGCAGCGGGAGTAAGGGTGGGACAGATACGCAGTATTTT.

The chain recombines TRBV19 with TRBJ2-2; tentatively, D is TRBD2 (5 bases). Trimming pared 3 bases from V and 6 bases from J, leaving 8 bases between. CDR3 length: 13 residues. Germline assignment: CDR1 LNHDA and CDR2 SQIVND (reference sequence). In nucleotides, the CDR3 is TGTGCCAGTAGTATCGGGGTCCCCGGGGAGCTGTTTTTT. Residues: CASSIGVPGELFF.

V is TRBV7-9 and J is TRBJ1-2; D is uncertain. V lost 1 base to trimming and J lost 5 bases, with 14 bases between them. CDR3 length equals 15 residues. Germline lookup yields CDR1 SEHNR and CDR2 FQNEAQ (reference sequence). The CDR3 reads CASSLEGGRRYGYTF. The DNA of the CDR3 is TGTGCCAGCAGCTTAGAGGGCGGGAGGCGATATGGCTACACCTTC.

J is TRBJ1-4 and V is TRBV19, with 9 bases lining up with TRBD1. The V gene end was trimmed by 10 bases and the J gene end by 8 bases; junction bases not matched to a gene: 11. CDR1 is LNHDA and CDR2 is SQIVND in the germline V gene (reference sequence). This CDR3 has 14 residues. For the CDR3, the DNA is TGTGCCACCTCAATCGGGACAGGGAACGAAAAACTGTTTTTT. This gives the protein CATSIGTGNEKLFF.

J is TRBJ2-2 and V is TRBV24-1, with D hard to call. Germline values: CDR1 KGHDR, CDR2 SFDVKD. This CDR3 is built from 15 residues. V was trimmed by 2 bases and J by 7 bases, leaving 13 bases between them. The CDR3 nucleotides are TGTGCCACCAGTGATTCCCGGAAGGGTCTCGGGGAGCTGTTTTTT. Its translation: CATSDSRKGLGELFF.

The chain has TRBV7-2 and TRBJ2-3; D uncertain. The germline V gene encodes CDR1 SGHTA and CDR2 FQGNSA. Trimming removed 5 bases at V and 5 bases at J, with 11 bases between. The length of the CDR3 is 13 residues. CDR3 loop: CASSEVWRDTQYF. The CDR3 nucleotides are TGTGCCAGCAGCGAGGTCTGGAGAGATACGCAGTATTTT.

This clone has just one count. This chain links TRBV7-9 with TRBJ2-5; D gene ambiguous. Germline V gene data show CDR1 as SEHNR and CDR2 as FQNEAQ (reference sequence). The ends were cut back, 1 base at V and 1 base at J, with 7 bases in the middle. This CDR3 contains 14 residues. CDR3 sequence: CASSLDVRQETQYF. The CDR3 DNA reads TGTGCCAGCAGCTTAGATGTCCGCCAAGAGACCCAGTACTTC.